This record covers a single T cell receptor beta chain. The data originate from a study of T cells expressing NK-cell markers. In the study overall: The study sequenced eight donors, seven HCMV-seropositive and one seronegative.

For each CDR3 protein, TCRdb gives one entry from its re-call of the 5' RACE reads, without DNA. The sample table includes hundreds of thousands of distinct CDR3 sequences. Germline V CDR1 and CDR2: MNHEY, SVGAGI. The CDR3 runs to 14 residues. The sequencing sample was made of blood T cells: a sorted CD56 or NKG2C T cell subset, CD4+ or CD8+ T cells, or bulk PBMC T cells (not recorded which). The gene calls are TRBV6-5 and TRBJ2-7. The TCR sequence derives from a man between 18 and 69 years old in good health. This CDR3 is CASSYLLIFYEQYF.